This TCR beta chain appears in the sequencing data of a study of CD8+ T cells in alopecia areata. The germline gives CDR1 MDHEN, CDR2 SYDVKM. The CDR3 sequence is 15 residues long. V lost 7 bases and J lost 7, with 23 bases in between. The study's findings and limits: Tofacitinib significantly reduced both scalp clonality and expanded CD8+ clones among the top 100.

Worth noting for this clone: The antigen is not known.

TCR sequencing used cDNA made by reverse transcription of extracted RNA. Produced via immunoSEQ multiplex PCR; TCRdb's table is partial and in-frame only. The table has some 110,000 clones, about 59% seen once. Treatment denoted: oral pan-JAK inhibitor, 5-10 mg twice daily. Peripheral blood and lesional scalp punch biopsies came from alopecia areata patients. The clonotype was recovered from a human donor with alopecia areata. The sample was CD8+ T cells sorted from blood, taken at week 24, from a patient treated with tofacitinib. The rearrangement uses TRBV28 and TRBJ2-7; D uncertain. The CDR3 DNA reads TGTGCCAGCACCCCAGACAAGGGAAGAGTTAGGGAGCAGTACTTC. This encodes CASTPDKGRVREQYF.